These 32 T cell receptor beta chains were sequenced from one sample in a study of T cell changes during pregnancy in multiple sclerosis. This table comes from immunoSEQ multiplex PCR, and its TCRdb copy is limited to in-frame clones, with some not included. The sample lists tens of thousands of clones; 90% were seen once. Sequencing used peripheral blood, obtained in the first trimester of pregnancy. These receptors came from a female donor in good health, enrolled as a control in a pregnancy study.

The CDR3 DNA follows: TGTGCCAGCAGCTTGGAGCAGGGGGCTCGATCTGGAAACACCATATATTTT. This translates into CASSLEQGARSGNTIYF. The rearrangement uses TRBV5-6 and TRBJ1-3; 8 bases are shared with TRBD1. The CDR3 spans 17 residues. The V segment lost 0 bases and the J segment 1 base; nucleotides outside the gene matches: 6. Germline V gene sequence: CDR1 SGHDT, CDR2 YYEEEE.

The V call is TRBV7-7, the J call TRBJ1-4, with D perhaps matching TRBD1 (6 bases). Germline-derived CDR1 and CDR2 are SSHAT and FNYEAQ (reference sequence). The CDR3 is 13 amino acids. CDR3 protein: CASSGDIGEKLFF. The CDR3 coding sequence is TGTGCGAGCTCCGGGGACATAGGTGAAAAACTGTTTTTT.

In this sample, this clone turned up a few times. The chain carries TRBV7-6 and TRBJ2-7; 12 nucleotides match TRBD2. The CDR3 totals 17 residues. CDR1 is SGHVS and CDR2 is FNYEAQ in the germline V gene. V trimming: 5 bases; J trimming: 0 bases; junction bases outside the gene matches: 8. In DNA form, the CDR3 reads TGTGCCAGCAGCCCCGGGACTAGCGGGCTGGCCTCCTACGAGCAGTACTTC. It translates to CASSPGTSGLASYEQYF.

V and J are TRBV19 and TRBJ2-6; the match to TRBD2 covers 9 bases. Trimming cost V 1 base and J 6 bases; bases outside gene matches: 1. The V gene's germline CDR1 is LNHDA and CDR2 SQIVND (reference sequence). This CDR3 spans 15 amino acids. CDR3 in DNA: TGTGCCAGTAGTATAGTAGCGGGGGTGGCCAACGTCCTGACTTTC. Protein product: CASSIVAGVANVLTF.

The J gene is TRBJ2-7, the V gene TRBV29-1, with TRBD1 matching over 7 bases. The CDR3 is 12 residues long. In germline, CDR1 is SQVTM, CDR2 ANQGSEA. J gave up 5 bases and V 5 bases, and 6 bases lay outside the gene matches. The CDR3 nucleotides are TGCAGCGTTCGTGACAGGGATAACGAGCAGTACTTC. As protein: CSVRDRDNEQYF.

The V call is TRBV19, the J call TRBJ2-3; 8 nucleotides align to TRBD1. Trimming removed 2 bases from V and 3 bases from J; junction bases left unmatched: 7. Germline lookup yields CDR1 LNHDA and CDR2 SQIVND (reference sequence). This CDR3 is 16 amino acids long. CDR3 sequence (DNA): TGTGCCAGTAGTATAAGAGGCCAGGGGGCTACAGATACGCAGTATTTT. As protein: CASSIRGQGATDTQYF.

The chain recombines TRBV5-1 with TRBJ2-2; 8 bases align to TRBD2. Germline CDR1 is SGHRS and CDR2 is YFSETQ. This CDR3 has 14 amino acids. After removal of 7 bases from V and 2 bases from J, the junction contained 4 bases not matched to a gene. The CDR3 here is CASAGLANTGELFF. CDR3 nucleotides: TGCGCCAGCGCCGGACTAGCCAACACCGGGGAGCTGTTTTTT.

The chain carries TRBV11-2 and TRBJ2-3; the D is unclear. Trimming took 5 bases from V and 2 from J, leaving 5 bases between them. CDR3 length: 12 residues. CDR1 is SGHAT and CDR2 is FQNNGV in the germline V gene. This CDR3 is CASSIYTDTQYF. The CDR3 DNA reads as TGTGCCAGCAGCATCTACACAGATACGCAGTATTTT.

The rearrangement links TRBV2 to TRBJ2-5, with TRBD2 as a possible D gene (6 bases). The CDR3 loop spans 14 amino acids. V lost 2 bases and J lost 13, with 20 bases in between. Germline CDR1 reads SNHLY; CDR2 reads FYNNEI. In nucleotides, the CDR3 is TGTGCCAGCAGTGAAAAGGAGGGATGGGGCTACGGGTACTTC. This translates into CASSEKEGWGYGYF.

This clone was picked up a small number of times. The V gene is TRBV27, the J gene TRBJ1-1; 9 bases are shared with TRBD1. V shed 7 bases and J 5 bases; nucleotides not matched to a gene: 11. Looked up from germline, CDR1 is MNHEY and CDR2 is SMNVEV (reference sequence). The CDR3 runs to 15 residues. DNA of the CDR3: TGTGCCAGCACTGAAATCGGACAGGGGACGACTGAAGCTTTCTTT. This gives the protein CASTEIGQGTTEAFF.

The chain links TRBV19 to TRBJ1-1; D gene uncertain. Trimming took off 6 bases at V and 0 bases at J, with 17 bases between the two ends. Germline V lookup: CDR1 LNHDA, CDR2 SQIVND (reference sequence). The CDR3 consists of 16 residues. CDR3 bases: TGTGCCAGTAGAAAATATGCCCAGAGGATGAACACTGAAGCTTTCTTT. Translated, it gives CASRKYAQRMNTEAFF.

This clone occurred once. The CDR3 DNA reads as TGTGCCAGTAGTATAGTCGGGACAAGCCCCTACGGCTACACCTTC. It specifies CASSIVGTSPYGYTF. The genes are TRBV19 and TRBJ1-2; a possible D gene is TRBD1 (6 bases). The V and J ends lost 1 base and 8 bases respectively, with 17 bases between them. Germline lookup yields CDR1 LNHDA and CDR2 SQIVND (reference sequence). The CDR3 covers 15 residues.

This clone was detected only a few times. The rearrangement links TRBV11-2 to TRBJ1-6, with D maybe TRBD1 (6 bases). The germline CDR1 and CDR2 sequences are SGHAT and FQNNGV. The V end lost 0 bases, the J end lost 11 bases, and 11 bases lay between the germline ends. CDR3 size: 14 residues. The CDR3 spells CASSLDPDRPPLHF. Written as DNA, the CDR3 is TGTGCCAGCAGCTTAGATCCGGACAGACCACCCCTCCACTTT.

The chain couples TRBV7-2 to TRBJ2-7, with 10 bases identical to TRBD1. The CDR3 runs 14 residues. The germline V gene has CDR1 SGHTA and CDR2 FQGNSA. With 4 bases clipped from V and 3 bases from J, the junction kept 3 bases outside the gene matches. The CDR3 DNA reads as TGTGCCAGCAGCTCCAGGACAGGGGGCTACGAGCAGTACTTC. Its protein product is CASSSRTGGYEQYF.

The chain couples TRBV7-6 to TRBJ2-3; tentatively, D is TRBD1 (5 bases). The ends were cut back, 1 base at V and 1 base at J, with 9 bases in the middle. This CDR3 spans 15 amino acids. Germline V gives CDR1 SGHVS, CDR2 FNYEAQ. The CDR3: CASSLGGFGTDTQYF. The CDR3 coding sequence is TGTGCCAGCAGCTTAGGGGGCTTTGGCACAGATACGCAGTATTTT.

The chain is built from TRBV9 and TRBJ2-1; D not resolved. The CDR3 consists of 16 residues. In germline, CDR1 is SGDLS, CDR2 YYNGEE. V lost 0 bases to trimming and J lost 5 bases, with 15 bases between them. The CDR3 DNA is TGTGCCAGCAGCGTAGGGTGGAGTGGGTCCGACAATGAGCAGTTCTTC. Its translation is CASSVGWSGSDNEQFF.

The J gene is TRBJ2-7, the V gene TRBV7-2; D remains ambiguous. The CDR3 has 15 residues. Germline V lookup: CDR1 SGHTA, CDR2 FQGNSA. Trimming left V 1 base short and J 2 bases short, with 12 bases between. For the CDR3, the DNA is TGTGCCAGCAGCTTAGAACCGGGTCGGGCCTACGAGCAGTACTTC. Translation gives CASSLEPGRAYEQYF.

This chain connects TRBV5-1 to TRBJ2-2, with D tentatively TRBD1 (6 bases). Germline assignment: CDR1 SGHRS and CDR2 YFSETQ. The CDR3 loop spans 15 amino acids. Between the trimmed V and J ends, which lost 7 bases and 0 bases, there was a span of 13 bases. DNA of the CDR3: TGCGCCAGCCTCCGGGACACCTCGAACACCGGGGAGCTGTTTTTT. It translates to CASLRDTSNTGELFF.

The chain links TRBV2 to TRBJ1-4; 9 positions match TRBD1. This CDR3 spans 13 amino acids. The ends lost 10 bases at V and 6 bases at J; junction bases unmatched: 6. The V gene's germline CDR1 is SNHLY and CDR2 FYNNEI. The CDR3 region is CAIPDRGYEKLFF. The CDR3 DNA follows: TGTGCCATCCCGGACAGGGGTTATGAAAAACTGTTTTTT.

The chain recombines TRBV29-1 with TRBJ2-1, with D tentatively TRBD1 (7 bases). Trimming stripped 7 bases from V and 3 bases from J, with 25 bases between. Germline values: CDR1 SQVTM, CDR2 ANQGSEA. The CDR3 length is 17 residues. CDR3 bases: TGCAGCGGGGGGTCGACAGGGATAGCGGACCTCTACAATGAGCAGTTCTTC. Translation gives CSGGSTGIADLYNEQFF.

As regards this clone: Germline and junction disagree at one end, which may indicate a read error. The rearrangement links TRBV6-1 to TRBJ1-2; D is perhaps TRBD1 (5 bases). CDR1 is MNHNS and CDR2 is SASEGT in the germline V gene. The CDR3 has 13 amino acids. CDR3 in amino acids: CASREAGGTGYTF. For the CDR3, the DNA is TGTGCCAGCAGGGAAGCGGGGGGGACTGGCTACACCTTC.

CDR3 sequence (DNA): TGTGCCAGCAGTAACAGGGTCGGTGGCTACACCTTC. Its protein product is CASSNRVGGYTF. This rearrangement joins TRBV9 to TRBJ1-2, with D possibly TRBD1 on 6 matching bases. Germline V CDR1 and CDR2: SGDLS, YYNGEE. The CDR3 runs to 12 residues. V lost 5 bases, J lost 7 bases, and 12 bases lay in between.

The chain carries TRBV4-1 and TRBJ2-5; 9 bases agree with TRBD2. V was clipped by 1 base and J by 1 base; unmatched bases: 7. Germline loops: CDR1 MGHRA, CDR2 YSYEKL. This CDR3 has 17 residues. CDR3 sequence: CASSQGASGTTQETQYF. Here the CDR3 DNA reads TGCGCCAGCAGCCAAGGGGCTAGCGGGACCACCCAAGAGACCCAGTACTTC.

CDR3 region: CASSLDRGQGYTF. The CDR3 bases are TGTGCCAGCAGCTTGGACAGGGGGCAAGGCTACACCTTC. The chain employs TRBV5-6 and TRBJ1-2, with TRBD1 matching 9 bases. The CDR3 consists of 13 residues. The V gene end was trimmed by 0 bases and the J gene end by 8 bases; junction bases not matched to a gene: 2. Germline lookup yields CDR1 SGHDT and CDR2 YYEEEE. Full variable domain (missing parts from reference TRBV5-6 and TRBJ1-2): DAGVTQSPTHLIKTRGQQVTLRCSPKSGHDTVSWYQQALGQGPQFIFQYYEEEERQRGNFPDRFSGHQFPNYSSELNVNALLLGDSALYLCASSLDRGQGYTFGSGTRLTVV.

The chain uses TRBV15 and TRBJ2-5; 8 bases fit TRBD1. V shed 5 bases and J 2 bases; nucleotides not matched to a gene: 13. This CDR3 comprises 17 residues. Germline-derived CDR1 and CDR2 are LNHNV and YYDKDF (reference sequence). CDR3 nucleotide sequence: TGTGCCACCAGCTCATGGAAGGACAGGGATGGACAAGAGACCCAGTACTTC. It codes for CATSSWKDRDGQETQYF.

The chain joins TRBV29-1 to TRBJ1-1, with a weak D call TRBD1 (6 bases). Germline assignment: CDR1 SQVTM and CDR2 ANQGSEA. This CDR3 is 11 amino acids long. Between the trimmed V and J ends, which lost 4 bases and 11 bases, there was a span of 14 bases. The CDR3 loop is CSVGGQGGAFF. The CDR3 nucleotides read TGCAGCGTTGGGGGGCAGGGCGGTGCTTTCTTT.

This sequence joins TRBV13 and TRBJ2-1, with TRBD1 matching 8 bases. Trimming took 6 bases from V and 4 from J; bases not matched to a gene: 8. Germline assignment: CDR1 PRHDT and CDR2 FYEKMQ (reference sequence). CDR3 length: 15 residues. The CDR3 bases are TGTGCCAGCAGTTTGGACAGGGTATTTTACAATGAGCAGTTCTTC. Its translation: CASSLDRVFYNEQFF.

The rearrangement joins TRBV6-1 to TRBJ1-1; possible D gene TRBD1, 5 bases. V was trimmed by 4 bases and J by 1 base, leaving 16 bases between them. Germline assignment: CDR1 MNHNS and CDR2 SASEGT. This CDR3 region has 16 residues. For the CDR3, the DNA is TGTGCCAGCAGTGGATCAGACAGAAATCGGAACACTGAAGCTTTCTTT. Amino acids: CASSGSDRNRNTEAFF.

The rearrangement joins TRBV30 to TRBJ1-2; TRBD1 might be the D (6 bases). From germline, CDR1 is GTSNPN and CDR2 SVGIG (reference sequence). The CDR3 spans 16 residues. Trimming removed 8 bases at V and 3 bases at J, with 25 bases between. CDR3 region: CATLERGGPQYYGYTF. The CDR3 DNA sequence: TGTGCCACCTTAGAAAGGGGGGGACCTCAATACTATGGCTACACCTTC.

The CDR3 nucleotides read TGTGCCAGCAGTTTTCGCGGGTACGAAGAGACCCAGTACTTC. It yields the protein CASSFRGYEETQYF. This rearrangement joins TRBV27 to TRBJ2-5, with D perhaps TRBD2 (5 bases). Germline V gene sequence: CDR1 MNHEY, CDR2 SMNVEV (reference sequence). This CDR3 is 14 amino acids long. The V gene lost 3 bases and the J gene lost 3 bases, with 11 bases spanning the gap.

The chain links TRBV28 to TRBJ1-2; 7 bases fit TRBD1. The CDR3 is 14 residues long. With 6 bases clipped from V and 4 bases from J, the junction kept 8 bases outside the gene matches. Germline loops: CDR1 MDHEN, CDR2 SYDVKM. The CDR3 bases are TGTGCCAGCAGGGCTCTCTGGACAGGCTATGGCTACACCTTC. This gives the protein CASRALWTGYGYTF.

This chain connects TRBV5-4 to TRBJ2-7; D is possibly TRBD1 (6 bases). This CDR3 has 14 amino acids. Germline CDR1 SGHNT, CDR2 YYREEE (reference sequence). Trimming removed 3 bases from V and 2 bases from J, with 12 bases in between. The CDR3 here is CASSSGQKAYEQYF. As DNA, the CDR3 is TGTGCCAGCAGCTCGGGACAAAAAGCCTACGAGCAGTACTTC.